A single sample gave rise to the 12 T cell receptor beta chains below, sequenced in a study of T-cell reconstitution after alpha-beta-depleted transplantation in children. The TCRbeta library incorporated unique molecular identifiers. TCRdb reprocessed the PCR reads with MiXCR, giving one entry per CDR3 protein. This sample has more than 85,000 distinct CDR3 sequences, with approximately 10% found just once. This specimen consisted of PBMCs from the stem cell graft donor, obtained from the stem cell graft. Every receptor here comes from a human donor who donated a stem cell graft to a child with acute lymphoblastic leukemia.

This clonotype has just one count. The V call is TRBV7-2, the J call TRBJ2-7; 9 positions match TRBD1. The length of the CDR3 is 15 residues. Unmatched junction bases numbered 6, after V lost 3 bases and J lost 3 bases. Germline CDR1 and CDR2: SGHTA and FQGNSA. CDR3 protein: CASSFPGQGLYEQYF. The CDR3 region has the DNA TGTGCCAGCAGCTTTCCGGGACAGGGCCTCTACGAGCAGTACTTC.

In its sample, this clonotype was seen many times. V usage is TRBV7-6 and J usage is TRBJ2-2, with 10 bases identical to TRBD2. Trimming at V came to 3 bases and at J to 7 bases, leaving 8 bases not matched to a gene. Germline loops: CDR1 SGHVS, CDR2 FNYEAQ. The CDR3 sequence is 16 residues long. The CDR3 spells CASSLKREGKSGELFF. CDR3 in DNA: TGTGCCAGCAGCTTGAAGCGGGAGGGCAAAAGCGGGGAGCTGTTTTTT. The variable domain in full, with the rest retrieved from reference TRBV7-6 and TRBJ2-2, is GAGVSQSPRYKVTKRGQDVALRCDPISGHVSLYWYRQALGQGPEFLTYFNYEAQQDKSGLPNDRFSAERPEGSISTLTIQRTEQRDSAMYRCASSLKREGKSGELFFGEGSRLTVL.

This clonotype was recorded many times. This rearrangement joins TRBV20-1 to TRBJ2-2; possibly TRBD2 for D (6 bases). The CDR3 extends over 18 amino acids. The germline CDR1 and CDR2 sequences are DFQATT and SNEGSKA (reference sequence). V lost 3 bases and J 1 base, leaving 21 bases between the germline ends. CDR3 nucleotides: TGCAGTGCTAGCCCATGGACCTCCGGAGGGATGAACACCGGGGAGCTGTTTTTT. This encodes CSASPWTSGGMNTGELFF.

This clonotype has more than one count but fewer than ten. The chain combines TRBV5-6 with TRBJ1-4, with 9 bases fitting TRBD1. In germline, CDR1 is SGHDT, CDR2 YYEEEE. This CDR3 has 15 amino acids. The V and J ends lost 4 bases and 5 bases, in that order; junction bases with no gene match: 6. In DNA form, the CDR3 reads TGTGCCAGCAGCGGAACCGGGACAGGGAATGAAAAACTGTTTTTT. It yields the protein CASSGTGTGNEKLFF.

This clonotype was detected many times. This sequence joins TRBV11-2 and TRBJ2-2; TRBD1 matches 7 bases. This CDR3 region has 17 residues. Germline V lookup: CDR1 SGHAT, CDR2 FQNNGV. Trimming cost V 5 bases and J 5 bases; bases outside gene matches: 14. The CDR3, as DNA: TGTGCCAGCAGCCTAACCCTGGGACAGACGGTGACCGGGGAGCTGTTTTTT. The encoded protein is CASSLTLGQTVTGELFF. The full variable domain, in which reference TRBV11-2 and TRBJ2-2 provide the parts outside the CDR3, is EAGVAQSPRYKIIEKRQSVAFWCNPISGHATLYWYQQILGQGPKLLIQFQNNGVVDDSQLPKDRFSAERLKGVDSTLKIQPAKLEDSAVYLCASSLTLGQTVTGELFFGEGSRLTVL.

The chain joins TRBV11-3 to TRBJ2-7; D is uncertain. The CDR3 is 13 residues long. Looked up from germline, CDR1 is SGHNT and CDR2 is YENEEA. Trimming shortened V by 5 bases and J by 7 bases, and 15 bases separated the two germline ends. The DNA for the CDR3 is TGTGCCAGCAGCCTGGGCCCAGTGAGGGAGCAGTACTTC. Translated: CASSLGPVREQYF.

This clonotype was detected many times. J is TRBJ2-7 and V is TRBV27, with D possibly matching TRBD2 (7 bases). CDR1 and CDR2 (germline): MNHEY, SMNVEV (reference sequence). The V end was cut by 5 bases, the J end by 3 bases, with 17 bases between. The CDR3 has 15 residues. The CDR3 sequence is CASSPQRGGVYEQYF. The CDR3 DNA reads as TGTGCCAGCAGTCCCCAAAGGGGGGGGGTCTACGAGCAGTACTTC.

This clonotype was picked up many times. The CDR3 loop reads CASSLAGTGDGETQYF. The CDR3 nucleotides are TGTGCCAGCAGCTTAGCCGGGACAGGGGATGGGGAGACCCAGTACTTC. The chain is built from TRBV7-6 and TRBJ2-5, with TRBD1 identical over 10 bases. V trimming: 0 bases; J trimming: 5 bases; junction bases outside the gene matches: 6. The CDR3 contains 16 residues. Looked up from germline, CDR1 is SGHVS and CDR2 is FNYEAQ.

This clonotype has just one count. The rearrangement links TRBV28 to TRBJ2-7; possibly TRBD1 for D (6 bases). In germline, CDR1 is MDHEN, CDR2 SYDVKM. V was clipped by 6 bases and J by 3 bases, with 15 bases between them. This CDR3 has 14 residues. This chain's CDR3 is CASRTQGRGYEQYF. The CDR3 DNA is TGTGCCAGCAGAACTCAGGGGCGAGGCTACGAGCAGTACTTC.

Many counts were recorded for this clonotype. The genes are TRBV29-1 and TRBJ2-3, with D possibly matching TRBD1 (5 bases). The CDR3 is 15 residues long. V was clipped by 7 bases and J by 0 bases, with 17 bases between them. CDR1 is SQVTM and CDR2 is ANQGSEA in the germline V gene. CDR3 in amino acids: CSAPRGGASTDTQYF. The CDR3 bases are TGCAGCGCCCCAAGAGGTGGGGCTAGCACAGATACGCAGTATTTT.

This clonotype was detected many times. The chain employs TRBV7-9 and TRBJ1-1; D is uncertain. Per the germline V gene, CDR1 is SEHNR and CDR2 is FQNEAQ (reference sequence). The CDR3 has 16 residues. V shed 2 bases and J shed 1 base, with 14 bases lying between them. CDR3 protein: CASSLYPRGSNTEAFF. In DNA form, the CDR3 reads TGTGCCAGCAGCTTATATCCACGGGGATCGAACACTGAAGCTTTCTTT.

The rearrangement joins TRBV18 to TRBJ2-7, with D hard to call. The CDR3 is 13 residues long. Per germline, CDR1 KGHSH and CDR2 LQKENI. The germline V and J ends were trimmed by 3 bases and 7 bases, with 13 bases remaining between them. As DNA, the CDR3 is TGTGCCAGCTCACCTCCCCAACGGGTGGAGCAGTACTTC. It encodes CASSPPQRVEQYF.